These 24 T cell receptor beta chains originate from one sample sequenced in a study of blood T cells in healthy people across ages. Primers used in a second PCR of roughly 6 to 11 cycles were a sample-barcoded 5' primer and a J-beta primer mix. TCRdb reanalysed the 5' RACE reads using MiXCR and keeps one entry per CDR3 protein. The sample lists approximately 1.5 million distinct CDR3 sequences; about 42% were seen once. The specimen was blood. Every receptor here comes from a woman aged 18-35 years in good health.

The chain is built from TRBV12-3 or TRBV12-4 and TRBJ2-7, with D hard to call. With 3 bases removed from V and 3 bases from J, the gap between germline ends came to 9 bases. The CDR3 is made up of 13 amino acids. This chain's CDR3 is CASSFASRYEQYF. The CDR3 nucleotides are TGTGCCAGCAGTTTTGCCTCCCGCTACGAGCAGTACTTC.

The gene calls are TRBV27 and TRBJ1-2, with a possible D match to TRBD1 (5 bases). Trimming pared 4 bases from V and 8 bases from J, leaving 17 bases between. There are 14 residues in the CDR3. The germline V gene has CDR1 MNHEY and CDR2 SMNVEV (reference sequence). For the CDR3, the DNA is TGTGCCAGCAGTTCGGGACTCGGTCCTTTAGGCTACACCTTC. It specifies CASSSGLGPLGYTF.

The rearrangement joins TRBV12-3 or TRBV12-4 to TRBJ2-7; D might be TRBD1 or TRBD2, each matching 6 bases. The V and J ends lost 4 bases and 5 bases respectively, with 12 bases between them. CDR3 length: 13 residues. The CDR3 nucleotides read TGTGCCAGCAGTTCCGGGGGCCCCCACGAGCAGTACTTC. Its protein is CASSSGGPHEQYF.

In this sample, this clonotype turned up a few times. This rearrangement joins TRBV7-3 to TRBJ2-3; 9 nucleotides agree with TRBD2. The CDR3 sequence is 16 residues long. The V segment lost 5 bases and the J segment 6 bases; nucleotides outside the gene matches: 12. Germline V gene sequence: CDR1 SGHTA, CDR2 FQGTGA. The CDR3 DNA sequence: TGTGCCAGCAGCCTAAGGAGCGGGAGGTTCGGGGATACGCAGTATTTT. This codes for CASSLRSGRFGDTQYF.

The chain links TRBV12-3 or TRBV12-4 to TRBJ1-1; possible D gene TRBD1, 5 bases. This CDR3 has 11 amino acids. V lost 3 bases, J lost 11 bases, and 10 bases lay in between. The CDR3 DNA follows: TGTGCCAGCAGTTTGGGACCGAAGGCTTTCTTT. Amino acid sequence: CASSLGPKAFF.

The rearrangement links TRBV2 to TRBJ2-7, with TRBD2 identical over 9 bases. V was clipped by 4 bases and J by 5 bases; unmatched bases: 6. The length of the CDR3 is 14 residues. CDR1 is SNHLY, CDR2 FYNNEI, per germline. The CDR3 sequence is CASSVQGTSHEQYF. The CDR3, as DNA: TGTGCCAGCAGTGTGCAAGGGACTAGCCACGAGCAGTACTTC.

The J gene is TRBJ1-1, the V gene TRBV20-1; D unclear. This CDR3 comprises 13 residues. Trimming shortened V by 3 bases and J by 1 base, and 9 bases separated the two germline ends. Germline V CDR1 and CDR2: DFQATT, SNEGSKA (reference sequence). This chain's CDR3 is CSASAGPNTEAFF. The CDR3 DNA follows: TGCAGTGCTAGTGCTGGGCCGAACACTGAAGCTTTCTTT.

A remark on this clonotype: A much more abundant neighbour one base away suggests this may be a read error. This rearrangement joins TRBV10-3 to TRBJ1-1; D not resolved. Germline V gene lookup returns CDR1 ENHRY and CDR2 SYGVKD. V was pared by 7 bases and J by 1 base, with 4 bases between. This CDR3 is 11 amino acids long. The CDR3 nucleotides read TGTGCCATCAAAGGGAACACTGAAGCTTTCTTT. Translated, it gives CAIKGNTEAFF.

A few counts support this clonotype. This CDR3 is CASSYAEGRRETQYF. The CDR3 DNA reads as TGTGCCAGCAGTTACGCGGAGGGAAGGAGAGAGACCCAGTACTTC. The rearrangement links TRBV6-5 to TRBJ2-5; possibly TRBD2 for D (6 bases). The CDR3 sequence is 15 residues long. Germline V gene sequence: CDR1 MNHEY, CDR2 SVGAGI. V was pared by 2 bases and J by 4 bases, with 14 bases between.

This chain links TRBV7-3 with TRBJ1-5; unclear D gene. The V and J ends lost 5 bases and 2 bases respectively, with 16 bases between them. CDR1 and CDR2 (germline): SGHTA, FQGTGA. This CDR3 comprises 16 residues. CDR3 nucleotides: TGTGCCAGCAGCGCAGTTCCCACCAGAGGCAATCAGCCCCAGCATTTT. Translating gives CASSAVPTRGNQPQHF. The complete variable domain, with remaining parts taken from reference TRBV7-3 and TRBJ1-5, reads GAGVSQTPSNKVTEKGKYVELRCDPISGHTALYWYRQSLGQGPEFLIYFQGTGAADDSGLPNDRFFAVRPEGSVSTLKIQRTERGDSAVYLCASSAVPTRGNQPQHFGDGTRLSIL.

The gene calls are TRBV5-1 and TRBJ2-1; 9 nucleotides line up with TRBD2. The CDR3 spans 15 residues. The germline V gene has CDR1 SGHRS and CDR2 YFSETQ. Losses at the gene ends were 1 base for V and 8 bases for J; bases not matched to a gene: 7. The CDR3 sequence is CASSLRGGAYHEQFF. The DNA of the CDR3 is TGCGCCAGCAGCTTGCGCGGGGGGGCCTATCATGAGCAGTTCTTC.

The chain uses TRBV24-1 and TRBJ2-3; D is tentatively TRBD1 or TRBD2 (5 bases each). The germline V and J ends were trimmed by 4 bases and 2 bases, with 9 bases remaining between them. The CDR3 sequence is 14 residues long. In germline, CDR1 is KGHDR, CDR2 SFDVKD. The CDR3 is CATSETGPTDTQYF. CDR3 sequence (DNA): TGTGCCACCAGTGAGACGGGACCCACAGATACGCAGTATTTT.

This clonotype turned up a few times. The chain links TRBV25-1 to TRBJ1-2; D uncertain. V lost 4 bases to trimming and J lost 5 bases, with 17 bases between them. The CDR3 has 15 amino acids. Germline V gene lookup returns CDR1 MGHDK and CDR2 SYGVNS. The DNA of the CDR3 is TGTGCCAGCAGTGGAGGAGTTCGGGGTTCTTATGGCTACACCTTC. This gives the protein CASSGGVRGSYGYTF.

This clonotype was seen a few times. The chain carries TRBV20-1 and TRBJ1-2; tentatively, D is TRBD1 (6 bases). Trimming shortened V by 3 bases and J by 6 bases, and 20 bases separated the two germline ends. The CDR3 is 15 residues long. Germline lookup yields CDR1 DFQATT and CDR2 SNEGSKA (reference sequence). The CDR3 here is CSASPLTGKGNGYTF. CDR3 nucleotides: TGCAGTGCTAGTCCCCTAACAGGGAAGGGTAATGGCTACACCTTC.

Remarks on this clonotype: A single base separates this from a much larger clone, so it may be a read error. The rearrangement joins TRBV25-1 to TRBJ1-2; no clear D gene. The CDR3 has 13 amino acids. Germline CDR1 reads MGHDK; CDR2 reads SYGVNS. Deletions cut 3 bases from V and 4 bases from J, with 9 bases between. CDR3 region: CASSEEEAYGYTF. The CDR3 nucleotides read TGTGCCAGCAGTGAGGAAGAGGCCTATGGCTACACCTTC.

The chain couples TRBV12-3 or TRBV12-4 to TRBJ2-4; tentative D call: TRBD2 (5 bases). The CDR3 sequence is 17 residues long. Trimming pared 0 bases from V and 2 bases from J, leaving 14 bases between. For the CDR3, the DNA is TGTGCCAGCAGTTTAGCCCCGGGGAAGAGCCCCAAAAACATTCAGTACTTC. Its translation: CASSLAPGKSPKNIQYF.

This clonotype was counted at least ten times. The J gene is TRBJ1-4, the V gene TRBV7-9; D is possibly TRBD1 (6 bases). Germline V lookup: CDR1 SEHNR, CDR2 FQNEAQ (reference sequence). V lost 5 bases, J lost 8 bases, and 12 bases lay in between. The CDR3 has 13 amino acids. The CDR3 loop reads CASSVGQREKLFF. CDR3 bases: TGTGCCAGCAGCGTCGGACAGCGGGAAAAACTGTTTTTT.

CDR3 sequence (DNA): TGTGCCAGCAGTTACTTGGGGGCCGGGGAGCTGTTTTTT. Translating it yields CASSYLGAGELFF. The chain has TRBV6-5 and TRBJ2-2; either TRBD1 or TRBD2 may fit D (5 bases each). The CDR3 covers 13 residues. Germline V lookup: CDR1 MNHEY, CDR2 SVGAGI. Trimming removed 1 base from V and 6 bases from J, with 6 bases in between.

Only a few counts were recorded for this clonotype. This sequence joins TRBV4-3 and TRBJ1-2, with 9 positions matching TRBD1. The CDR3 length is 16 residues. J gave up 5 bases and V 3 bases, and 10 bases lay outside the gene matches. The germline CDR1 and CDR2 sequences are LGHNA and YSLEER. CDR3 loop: CASSQDLRQGGYGYTF. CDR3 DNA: TGCGCCAGCAGCCAGGACCTTAGACAGGGGGGTTATGGCTACACCTTC.

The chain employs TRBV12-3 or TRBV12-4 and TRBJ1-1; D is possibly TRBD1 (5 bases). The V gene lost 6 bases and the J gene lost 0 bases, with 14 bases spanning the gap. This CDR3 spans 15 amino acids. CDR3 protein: CASRISGTLNTEAFF. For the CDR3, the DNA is TGTGCCAGCAGAATCTCCGGGACGCTGAACACTGAAGCTTTCTTT.

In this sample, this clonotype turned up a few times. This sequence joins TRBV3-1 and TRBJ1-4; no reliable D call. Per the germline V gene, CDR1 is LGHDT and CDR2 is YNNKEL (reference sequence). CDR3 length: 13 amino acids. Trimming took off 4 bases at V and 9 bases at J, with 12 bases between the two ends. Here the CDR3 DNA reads TGTGCCAGCAGCCTGGAATTGGGTCAAAAACTGTTTTTT. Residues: CASSLELGQKLFF. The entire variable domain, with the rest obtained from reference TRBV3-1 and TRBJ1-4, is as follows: DTAVSQTPKYLVTQMGNDKSIKCEQNLGHDTMYWYKQDSKKFLKIMFSYNNKELIINETVPNRFSPKSPDKAHLNLHINSLELGDSAVYFCASSLELGQKLFFGSGTQLSVL.

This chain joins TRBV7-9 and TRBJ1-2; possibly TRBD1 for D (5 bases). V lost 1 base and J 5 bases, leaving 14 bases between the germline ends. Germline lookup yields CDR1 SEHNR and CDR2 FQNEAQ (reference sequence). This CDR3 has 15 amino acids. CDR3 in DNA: TGTGCCAGCAGCTTAGGGGTCGCGGGGGTTTATGGCTACACCTTC. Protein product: CASSLGVAGVYGYTF.

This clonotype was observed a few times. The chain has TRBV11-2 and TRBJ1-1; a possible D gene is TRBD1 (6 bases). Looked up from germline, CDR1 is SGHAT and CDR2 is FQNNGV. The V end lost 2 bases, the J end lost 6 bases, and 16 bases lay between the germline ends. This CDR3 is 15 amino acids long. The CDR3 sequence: CASSLPTGRRPEAFF. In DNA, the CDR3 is TGTGCCAGCAGCTTACCAACAGGGCGTAGGCCTGAAGCTTTCTTT.

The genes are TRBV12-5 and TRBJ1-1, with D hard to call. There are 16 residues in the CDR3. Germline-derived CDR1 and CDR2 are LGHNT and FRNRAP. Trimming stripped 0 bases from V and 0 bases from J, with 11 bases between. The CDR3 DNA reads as TGTGCTAGTGGTTTGGTCCCCTGGGTTTTGAACACTGAAGCTTTCTTT. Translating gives CASGLVPWVLNTEAFF.